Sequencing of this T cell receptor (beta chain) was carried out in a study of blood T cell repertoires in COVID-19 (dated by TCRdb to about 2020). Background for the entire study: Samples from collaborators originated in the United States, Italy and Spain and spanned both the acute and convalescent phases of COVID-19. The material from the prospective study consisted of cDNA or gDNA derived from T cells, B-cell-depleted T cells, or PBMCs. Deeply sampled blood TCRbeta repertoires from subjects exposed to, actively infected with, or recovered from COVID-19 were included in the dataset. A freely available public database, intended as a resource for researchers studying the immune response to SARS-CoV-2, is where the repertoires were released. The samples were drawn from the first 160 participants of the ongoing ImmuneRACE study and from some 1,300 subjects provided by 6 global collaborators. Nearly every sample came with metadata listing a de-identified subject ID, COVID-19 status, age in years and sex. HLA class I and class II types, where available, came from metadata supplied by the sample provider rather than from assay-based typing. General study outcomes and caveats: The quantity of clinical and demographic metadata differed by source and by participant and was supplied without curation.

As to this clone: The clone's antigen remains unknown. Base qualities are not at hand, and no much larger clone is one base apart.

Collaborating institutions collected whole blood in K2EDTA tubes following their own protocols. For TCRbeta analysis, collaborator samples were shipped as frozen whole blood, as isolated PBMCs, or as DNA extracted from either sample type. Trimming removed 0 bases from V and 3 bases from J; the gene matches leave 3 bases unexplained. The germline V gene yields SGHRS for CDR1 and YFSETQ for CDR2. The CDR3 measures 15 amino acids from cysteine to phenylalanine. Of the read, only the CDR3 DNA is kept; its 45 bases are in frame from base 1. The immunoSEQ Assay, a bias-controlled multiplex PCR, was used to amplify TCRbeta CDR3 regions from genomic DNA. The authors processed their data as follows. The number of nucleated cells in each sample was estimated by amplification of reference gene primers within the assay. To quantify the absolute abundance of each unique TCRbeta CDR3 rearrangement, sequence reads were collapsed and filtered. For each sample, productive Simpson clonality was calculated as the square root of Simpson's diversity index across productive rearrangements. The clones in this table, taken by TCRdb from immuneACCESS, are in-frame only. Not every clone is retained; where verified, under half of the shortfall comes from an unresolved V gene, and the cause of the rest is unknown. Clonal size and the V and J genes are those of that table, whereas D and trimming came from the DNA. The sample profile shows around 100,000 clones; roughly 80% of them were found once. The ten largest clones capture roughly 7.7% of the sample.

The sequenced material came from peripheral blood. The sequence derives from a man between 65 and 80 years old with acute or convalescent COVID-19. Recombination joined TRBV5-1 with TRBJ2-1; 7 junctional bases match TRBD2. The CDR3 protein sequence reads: CASSLDGGSYNEQFF. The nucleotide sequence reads TGCGCCAGCAGCTTGGATGGCGGGAGCTACAATGAGCAGTTCTTC.